This passage covers 3 T cell receptor beta chains from one sample sequenced in a study of T-cell memory formation after mild COVID-19. One entry per CDR3 protein results from TCRdb running MiXCR on the 5' RACE reads. The sample has 310,000 or so distinct CDR3 sequences; less than 20% are singletons. The specimen was PBMCs or a T cell subset sorted from them (not recorded which). The receptors were sampled from a man aged 18-30 years who had mild COVID-19 (a few samples of this study predate the infection). Cell type and time point are not known.

The sample holds a few counts of this clonotype. CDR3 nucleotides: TGTGCCAGCAGCTTAGCGGGATTAAACCGGGACATTCACACTGAAGCTTTCTTT. It specifies CASSLAGLNRDIHTEAFF. The chain has TRBV7-8 and TRBJ1-1, with a weak D call TRBD1 (6 bases). CDR1 is SGHVS, CDR2 FQNEAQ, per germline. The CDR3 sequence is 18 residues long. The V and J ends lost 0 bases and 3 bases respectively, with 20 bases between them.

This clonotype was counted many times. The V and J genes are TRBV29-1 and TRBJ2-5; D not resolved. Germline CDR1 is SQVTM and CDR2 is ANQGSEA. The CDR3 runs to 12 residues. The V gene lost 4 bases and the J gene lost 0 bases, with 6 bases spanning the gap. CDR3 nucleotides: TGCAGCGTTGGGCTCAACCAAGAGACCCAGTACTTC. It codes for CSVGLNQETQYF.

The chain recombines TRBV20-1 with TRBJ1-2, with TRBD1 identical over 10 bases. Germline V lookup: CDR1 DFQATT, CDR2 SNEGSKA (reference sequence). The CDR3 has 15 residues. J gave up 7 bases and V 5 bases, and 13 bases lay outside the gene matches. CDR3 sequence reads: CSASLTGGSPGGYTF. The CDR3 nucleotides read TGCAGTGCTTCATTGACAGGGGGCTCTCCTGGTGGCTACACCTTC.